A selection of T cell receptor beta chains follows, all from one sample in a study of T cells in Graves' hyperthyroidism and ophthalmopathy. From the multiplex PCR reads, TCRdb called clonotypes with MiXCR, one entry per CDR3 protein. The sample contains 300,000 to 450,000 distinct CDR3 sequences, under 15% of which appear only once. Sequenced: blood. Receptor source: a woman in her twenties or thirties with Graves' hyperthyroidism. The CDR3 runs from the conserved cysteine through the conserved F or W. D genes are given only for firm matches. The listing skips clone size in some rows; elsewhere it reads once, few, many or a size class.

d_call: NA
j_call: TRBJ2-5
v_call: TRBV4-2
clone_size: many
cdr3_aa: CASSQVRTDQETQYF
cdr3_nt: TGTGCCAGCAGCCAAGTTCGGACAGACCAAGAGACCCAGTACTTC

d_call: TRBD2
j_call: TRBJ2-3
v_call: TRBV14
clone_size: NA
cdr3_aa: CASSQDGGTSSDTQYF
cdr3_nt: TGTGCCAGCAGCCAAGATGGAGGGACTAGCTCAGATACGCAGTATTTT

d_call: NA
j_call: TRBJ1-1
v_call: TRBV5-6
clone_size: few
cdr3_aa: CASSLWFGFEAFF
cdr3_nt: TGTGCCAGCAGCTTGTGGTTTGGGTTTGAAGCTTTCTTT

d_call: TRBD1
j_call: TRBJ1-2
v_call: TRBV29-1
clone_size: NA
cdr3_aa: CSAGTGARSDGYTF
cdr3_nt: TGCAGCGCCGGGACAGGGGCACGGAGTGATGGCTACACCTTC

d_call: NA
j_call: TRBJ2-3
v_call: TRBV2
clone_size: many
cdr3_aa: CASKPPDSSTKYF
cdr3_nt: TGTGCCAGCAAACCCCCGGACAGTTCTACGAAGTATTTT

d_call: NA
j_call: TRBJ2-3
v_call: TRBV9
clone_size: NA
cdr3_aa: CASSATTEGTQYF
cdr3_nt: TGTGCCAGCAGCGCCACGACTGAGGGTACGCAGTATTTT

d_call: NA
j_call: TRBJ1-1
v_call: TRBV19
clone_size: many
cdr3_aa: CASSPRRRLDTEAFF
cdr3_nt: TGTGCCAGTAGTCCGCGGCGGAGGTTGGATACTGAAGCTTTCTTT

d_call: TRBD2
j_call: TRBJ2-2
v_call: TRBV7-9
clone_size: many
cdr3_aa: CASSPWLGRESGELFF
cdr3_nt: TGTGCCAGCAGCCCCTGGCTTGGGCGGGAGAGCGGGGAGCTGTTTTTT

d_call: NA
j_call: TRBJ2-1
v_call: TRBV5-1
clone_size: many
cdr3_aa: CASSLGAGTNNEQFF
cdr3_nt: TGCGCCAGCAGCTTGGGGGCCGGGACCAACAATGAGCAGTTCTTC

d_call: NA
j_call: TRBJ1-1
v_call: TRBV30
clone_size: few
cdr3_aa: CAWSLNRNTEAFF
cdr3_nt: TGTGCCTGGAGCTTAAACAGGAACACTGAAGCTTTCTTT

d_call: TRBD2
j_call: TRBJ2-1
v_call: TRBV6-4
clone_size: NA
cdr3_aa: CASSVSGGYNEQFF
cdr3_nt: TGTGCCAGCAGTGTCTCGGGAGGGTACAATGAGCAGTTCTTC

d_call: TRBD2
j_call: TRBJ2-1
v_call: TRBV9
clone_size: few
cdr3_aa: CASSQTGLASYNEQFF
cdr3_nt: TGTGCCAGCAGCCAGACGGGACTAGCGTCCTACAATGAGCAGTTCTTC

d_call: TRBD1
j_call: TRBJ1-5
v_call: TRBV6-1
clone_size: NA
cdr3_aa: CASRTGQGHNQPQHF
cdr3_nt: TGTGCCAGCAGAACAGGACAGGGACACAATCAGCCCCAGCATTTT

d_call: NA
j_call: TRBJ1-1
v_call: TRBV25-1
clone_size: NA
cdr3_aa: CASIREGGLNTEAFF
cdr3_nt: TGTGCCAGCATAAGGGAAGGGGGTCTGAACACTGAAGCTTTCTTT

d_call: TRBD2
j_call: TRBJ2-1
v_call: TRBV11-3
clone_size: many
cdr3_aa: CASSAGTRGYNEQFF
cdr3_nt: TGTGCCAGCAGCGCCGGGACTAGGGGGTACAATGAGCAGTTCTTC

d_call: NA
j_call: TRBJ1-3
v_call: TRBV6-1
clone_size: many
cdr3_aa: CASRTASGNTIYF
cdr3_nt: TGTGCCAGCAGAACTGCCTCGGGAAACACCATATATTTT

d_call: TRBD1
j_call: TRBJ2-7
v_call: TRBV11-2
clone_size: many
cdr3_aa: CASSPRDREAYEQYF
cdr3_nt: TGTGCCAGCAGCCCCAGGGACAGGGAAGCCTACGAGCAGTACTTC

d_call: NA
j_call: TRBJ1-6
v_call: TRBV7-6
clone_size: NA
cdr3_aa: CASSPEPENSPLHF
cdr3_nt: TGTGCCAGCAGCCCAGAGCCTGAGAATTCACCCCTCCACTTT

d_call: NA
j_call: TRBJ2-5
v_call: TRBV27
clone_size: NA
cdr3_aa: CASSSKGAEETQYF
cdr3_nt: TGTGCCAGCAGTTCAAAGGGAGCAGAGGAGACCCAGTACTTC

d_call: NA
j_call: TRBJ1-4
v_call: TRBV29-1
clone_size: many
cdr3_aa: CSARDTTATNEKLFF
cdr3_nt: TGCAGCGCCCGGGACACCACTGCAACTAATGAAAAACTGTTTTTT

d_call: NA
j_call: TRBJ2-3
v_call: TRBV11-1
clone_size: many
cdr3_aa: CASSQGSHTDTQYF
cdr3_nt: TGTGCCAGCAGCCAAGGTTCTCACACAGATACGCAGTATTTT

d_call: NA
j_call: TRBJ2-5
v_call: TRBV15
clone_size: NA
cdr3_aa: CATSRLRLREETQYF
cdr3_nt: TGTGCCACCAGCAGACTAAGACTAAGAGAAGAGACCCAGTACTTC

d_call: TRBD2
j_call: TRBJ2-4
v_call: TRBV7-2
clone_size: few
cdr3_aa: CASSLTLLAGENIQYF
cdr3_nt: TGTGCCAGCAGCCTGACCCTTCTAGCGGGAGAAAACATTCAGTACTTC

d_call: NA
j_call: TRBJ2-7
v_call: TRBV5-6
clone_size: many
cdr3_aa: CASSAIYEQYF
cdr3_nt: TGTGCCAGCAGCGCCATCTACGAGCAGTACTTC

d_call: TRBD2
j_call: TRBJ2-3
v_call: TRBV6-6
clone_size: many
cdr3_aa: CASSYLLAGGRTDTQYF
cdr3_nt: TGTGCCAGCAGTTACTTACTAGCGGGAGGACGCACAGATACGCAGTATTTT

d_call: TRBD1
j_call: TRBJ2-5
v_call: TRBV28
clone_size: many
cdr3_aa: CASSLGDRDPFLQETQYF
cdr3_nt: TGTGCCAGCAGTTTAGGGGACAGGGACCCATTCCTGCAAGAGACCCAGTACTTC

d_call: TRBD2
j_call: TRBJ2-1
v_call: TRBV6-1
clone_size: few
cdr3_aa: CASSRLAANEQFF
cdr3_nt: TGTGCCAGCAGTCGACTAGCGGCCAATGAGCAGTTCTTC

d_call: NA
j_call: TRBJ2-2
v_call: TRBV11-2
clone_size: many
cdr3_aa: CASSLAGRGTGELFF
cdr3_nt: TGTGCCAGCAGCTTAGCTGGAAGGGGCACCGGGGAGCTGTTTTTT

d_call: NA
j_call: TRBJ2-7
v_call: TRBV5-1
clone_size: NA
cdr3_aa: CASISGTLGSYEQYF
cdr3_nt: TGCGCCAGCATCTCGGGGACCCTTGGCTCCTACGAGCAGTACTTC

d_call: NA
j_call: TRBJ2-1
v_call: TRBV7-2
clone_size: few
cdr3_aa: CASSSGGSSNEQFF
cdr3_nt: TGTGCCAGCAGCTCTGGGGGGAGTTCCAATGAGCAGTTCTTC

d_call: TRBD1
j_call: TRBJ2-1
v_call: TRBV10-3
clone_size: few
cdr3_aa: CAIRGTDNEQFF
cdr3_nt: TGTGCCATCAGAGGGACAGACAATGAGCAGTTCTTC